This paragraph covers one T cell receptor (beta chain) sequence. The data belong to a study of blood T cells in healthy people across ages. Using a J-beta primer mix together with a sample-barcoded 5' primer, a second PCR was run for roughly 6 to 12 cycles. TCRdb ran MiXCR on the 5' RACE reads and lists one entry per CDR3 protein. The profile shows around 990,000 distinct CDR3 sequences, less than 45% of them singletons. Germline V gene lookup returns CDR1 MNHEY and CDR2 SMNVEV (reference sequence). This CDR3 region has 15 residues. Trimming stripped 2 bases from V and 6 bases from J, with 15 bases between.

Specimen: blood. This TCR was recovered from a man between 18 and 29 years old in good health. The V gene is TRBV27, the J gene TRBJ2-3; tentatively, D is TRBD1 (5 bases). CDR3 in DNA: TGTGCCAGCAGTTTACTGACAGAGCTAAAGGATACGCAGTATTTT. Encoded protein: CASSLLTELKDTQYF.